This TCR beta chain was obtained from a study of T cells in localized non-small cell lung cancer. Findings of the study overall: Longer overall survival associated with higher blood T cell density; shorter survival with higher adjacent-lung clonality.

V shed 5 bases and J shed 1 base, with 8 bases lying between them. The CDR3 is made up of 13 amino acids. Germline CDR1 and CDR2: KGHSH and LQKENI. The assay was immunoSEQ multiplex PCR, and TCRdb's table has in-frame clones only and misses some. The repertoire holds 55,000 or so clones, roughly 75% seen once, with roughly 4% in the top ten. Details on this clone: Antigen specificity is unknown.

This sequence joins TRBV18 and TRBJ2-5, with no clear D. The clonotype originates from a woman aged 40-70 years with stage II lung adenocarcinoma. Material: PBMCs, obtained before any cancer treatment. The DNA for the CDR3 is TGTGCCAGCTCAACCAACGCCCAAGAGACCCAGTACTTC. Protein: CASSTNAQETQYF.